This T cell receptor (beta chain) was captured in a study of cytomegalovirus exposure and HLA in healthy donors. Of note for this clone: Antigen: not known.

This PCR relied on a set of 60 Vbeta primers and 13 Jbeta primers. Profiled with immunoSEQ multiplex PCR; TCRdb holds only in-frame clones, not every one. The sample shows 100,000 to 120,000 clones, about 78% of them seen only once. Notes on the study in general: TCR beta V- and J-gene trimming was later associated with a missense DCLRE1C variant. Another analysis was done later, and it associated roughly 15,000 TCR beta sequences with HLA alleles at 0.05 false discovery rate.

The sample was PBMCs. The clonotype originates from a woman aged 25 to 45 in good health and CMV-seropositive.

Here the CDR3 reads CAWTLDTSYEQYF. CDR3 bases: TGTGCCTGGACCTTGGACACATCCTACGAGCAGTACTTC. This chain joins TRBV30 and TRBJ2-7; weak D call: TRBD1 (5 bases). V was pared by 4 bases and J by 1 base, with 11 bases between. CDR1 is GTSNPN, CDR2 SVGIG, per germline (reference sequence). CDR3 length: 13 amino acids.